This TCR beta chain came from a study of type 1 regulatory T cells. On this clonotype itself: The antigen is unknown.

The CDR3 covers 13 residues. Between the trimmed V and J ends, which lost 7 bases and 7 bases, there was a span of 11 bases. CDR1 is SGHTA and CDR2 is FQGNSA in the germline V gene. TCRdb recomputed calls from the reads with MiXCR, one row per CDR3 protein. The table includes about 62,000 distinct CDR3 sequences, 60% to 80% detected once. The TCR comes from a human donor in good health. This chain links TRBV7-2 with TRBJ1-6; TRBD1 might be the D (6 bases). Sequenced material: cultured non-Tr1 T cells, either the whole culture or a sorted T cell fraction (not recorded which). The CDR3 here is CASTGTRNSPLHF. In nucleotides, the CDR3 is TGTGCCAGCACCGGGACACGCAATTCACCCCTCCACTTT. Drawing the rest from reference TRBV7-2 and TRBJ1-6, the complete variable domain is GAGVSQSPSNKVTEKGKDVELRCDPISGHTALYWYRQSLGQGLEFLIYFQGNSAPDKSGLPSDRFSAERTGGSVSTLTIQRTQQEDSAVYLCASTGTRNSPLHFGNGTRLTVT.